This T cell receptor (beta chain) was profiled in a study of T-cell reconstitution after alpha-beta-depleted transplantation in children. As it was prepared, the TCRbeta library received unique molecular identifiers. TCRdb processed the PCR reads anew with MiXCR; each CDR3 protein has one entry. The sample holds about 980,000 distinct CDR3 sequences; about 26% are singletons and the top ten take about 28%. The CDR3 length is 15 residues. V trimming: 3 bases; J trimming: 7 bases; junction bases outside the gene matches: 5. Per germline, CDR1 SGHNT and CDR2 YYREEE (reference sequence). In this sample, this clonotype turned up many times.

This clonotype was sampled from a boy younger than two who had a stem cell transplant for SCID, so the T cells may come from the graft donor. The J gene is TRBJ2-1, the V gene TRBV5-4; 12 nucleotides line up with TRBD1. Sequences were derived from PBMCs, mostly from graft donor cells, sampled 360 days after TCRalphabeta/CD19-depleted stem cell transplant. The CDR3 coding sequence is TGTGCCAGCAGCTGGGGACAGGGGGCGAGGAATGAGCAGTTCTTC. Its translation is CASSWGQGARNEQFF.